Given below is one T cell receptor beta chain in context. Its binding antigen is unknown. No clone much larger than this one lies a single base away; base qualities are absent. The collaborating institutions used their own protocols to collect whole blood in K2EDTA tubes. Collaborator samples were shipped for TCRbeta analysis as frozen whole blood, isolated PBMCs, or DNA extracted from either sample type. This specimen belongs to a study of blood T cell repertoires in COVID-19 (dated by TCRdb to the early 2020s). Turning to the overall study: Collaborator samples came from the United States, Italy and Spain and covered acute and convalescent phases of COVID-19. The material from the prospective study consisted of cDNA or gDNA derived from T cells, B-cell-depleted T cells, or PBMCs. Deeply sampled blood TCRbeta repertoires from subjects exposed to, actively infected with, or recovered from COVID-19 were included in the dataset. The repertoires were released in a freely available public database intended as a resource for research on the immune response to SARS-CoV-2. The samples were drawn from the first 160 participants of the ongoing ImmuneRACE study and from 950 to 1,500 subjects provided by 6 global collaborators. Nearly every sample came with metadata listing a de-identified subject ID, COVID-19 status, age in years and sex. HLA class I and class II types, where available, came from metadata supplied by the sample provider rather than from assay-based typing. General conclusions and limits of the study: The amount of clinical and demographic metadata varied by source and participant and was provided uncurated.

TCRbeta CDR3 regions were amplified from genomic DNA by means of the immunoSEQ Assay, a bias-controlled multiplex PCR. The authors' analysis ran thus. The number of nucleated cells in each sample was estimated from the amplification of reference gene primers within the assay. To quantify the absolute abundance of each unique TCRbeta CDR3 rearrangement, sequence reads were collapsed and filtered. For each sample, productive Simpson clonality was calculated by taking the square root of Simpson's diversity index across productive rearrangements. Drawn from immuneACCESS, this table holds only the in-frame rearrangements with V and J called that TCRdb kept. Clones are partly lost; checked studies trace under half to an unresolved V gene and leave the rest unexplained. V and J calls plus clone size are reproduced from that table; the DNA served to infer D and trimming. The sample table holds hundreds of thousands of clones, of which 70% to 90% were seen once. The ten largest clones represent roughly 1.4% of the sample.

The V end gives up 7 bases and the J end 4 bases, leaving 7 bases in the junction not matched to a gene. Taken from cysteine to phenylalanine, the CDR3 has 14 residues. The DNA shown is the 42-base CDR3, in frame from base 1. CDR1 and CDR2 (MNHEY, SMNVEV) derive from the germline V gene (reference sequence). The source is a woman aged 25 to 45 with active or convalescent COVID-19. The material sequenced was peripheral blood. This receptor chain uses TRBV27 and TRBJ1-1, with 9 middle bases fitting TRBD1. The base sequence is TGTGCCAGCAACCCTACAGGGGGCTTCACTGAAGCTTTCTTT. This yields the protein CASNPTGGFTEAFF.